This T cell receptor beta chain was observed in a study of T-cell reconstitution after alpha-beta-depleted transplantation in children. Points from the study as a whole: At day 60, the high TCRbeta diversity found in some patients originated from recipient T cells and thymic progenitors that had survived. Newly produced T cells mostly provided counts and TCRbeta diversity after one year, as hyperexpanded clones declined. The origin of alpha-beta T cells about two months after transplant was reportedly several hundred expanded graft clones.

On this clonotype itself: Its antigen is currently unknown.

Per the germline V gene, CDR1 is SGHKS and CDR2 is YYEKEE (reference sequence). CDR3 length: 16 residues. Trimming pared 4 bases from V and 0 bases from J, leaving 11 bases between. Preparation of the TCRbeta library was carried out with unique molecular identifiers. TCRdb analysed the PCR reads with MiXCR anew, one entry per CDR3 protein. Among 500,000 to 650,000 distinct CDR3 sequences, 13% were seen once, and the ten largest hold about 2.2%. This sample comprised PBMCs, mostly from graft donor cells, obtained 360 days after TCRalphabeta/CD19-depleted stem cell transplant. This rearrangement joins TRBV5-5 to TRBJ2-6; D is unclear. This TCR derives from a male patient younger than 18 who had a stem cell transplant for acute myeloid leukemia, so the T cells may come from the graft donor. The CDR3 is CASSREMVSGANVLTF. The DNA of the CDR3 is TGTGCCAGCAGCAGAGAGATGGTCTCTGGGGCCAACGTCCTGACTTTC.